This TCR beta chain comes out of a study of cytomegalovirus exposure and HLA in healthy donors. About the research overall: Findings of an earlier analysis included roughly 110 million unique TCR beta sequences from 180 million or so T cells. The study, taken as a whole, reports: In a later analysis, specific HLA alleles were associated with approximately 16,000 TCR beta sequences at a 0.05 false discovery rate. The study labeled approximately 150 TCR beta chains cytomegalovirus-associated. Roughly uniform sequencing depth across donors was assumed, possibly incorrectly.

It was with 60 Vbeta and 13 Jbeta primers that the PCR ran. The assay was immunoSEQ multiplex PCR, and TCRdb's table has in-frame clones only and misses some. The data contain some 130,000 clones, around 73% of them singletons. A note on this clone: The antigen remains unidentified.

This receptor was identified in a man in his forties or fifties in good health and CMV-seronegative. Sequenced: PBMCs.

This chain's CDR3 is CASSLFAQNTGELFF. The CDR3 DNA reads as TGTGCCAGCAGCTTATTCGCGCAGAACACCGGGGAGCTGTTTTTT. The genes are TRBV7-3 and TRBJ2-2, with unresolved D. Trimming took off 2 bases at V and 1 base at J, with 8 bases between the two ends. The CDR3 runs 15 residues. Germline V gene sequence: CDR1 SGHTA, CDR2 FQGTGA.